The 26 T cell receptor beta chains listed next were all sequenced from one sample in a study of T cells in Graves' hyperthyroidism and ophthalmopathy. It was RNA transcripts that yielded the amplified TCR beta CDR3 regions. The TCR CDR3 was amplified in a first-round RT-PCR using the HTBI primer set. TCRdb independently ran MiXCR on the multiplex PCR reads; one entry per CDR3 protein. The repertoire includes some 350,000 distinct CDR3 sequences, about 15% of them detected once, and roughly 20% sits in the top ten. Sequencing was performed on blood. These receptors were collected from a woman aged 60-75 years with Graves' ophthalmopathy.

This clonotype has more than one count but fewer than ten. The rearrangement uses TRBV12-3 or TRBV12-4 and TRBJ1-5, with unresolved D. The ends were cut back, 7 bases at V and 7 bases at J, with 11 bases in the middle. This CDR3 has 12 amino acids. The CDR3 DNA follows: TGTGCCAGCACCCACCCACCCCAGCCCCAGCATTTT. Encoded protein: CASTHPPQPQHF.

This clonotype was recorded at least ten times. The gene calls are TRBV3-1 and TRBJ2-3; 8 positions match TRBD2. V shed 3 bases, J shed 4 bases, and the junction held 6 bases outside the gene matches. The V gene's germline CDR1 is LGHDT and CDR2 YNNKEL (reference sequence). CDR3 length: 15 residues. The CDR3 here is CASSQRAGVADTQYF. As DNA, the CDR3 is TGTGCCAGCAGCCAGAGAGCGGGAGTGGCAGATACGCAGTATTTT.

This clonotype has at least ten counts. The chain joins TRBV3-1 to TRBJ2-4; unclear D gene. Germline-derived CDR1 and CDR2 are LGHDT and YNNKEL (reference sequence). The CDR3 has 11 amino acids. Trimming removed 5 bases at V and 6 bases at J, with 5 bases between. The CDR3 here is CASSVGNIQYF. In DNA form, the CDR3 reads TGTGCCAGCAGCGTAGGAAACATTCAGTACTTC.

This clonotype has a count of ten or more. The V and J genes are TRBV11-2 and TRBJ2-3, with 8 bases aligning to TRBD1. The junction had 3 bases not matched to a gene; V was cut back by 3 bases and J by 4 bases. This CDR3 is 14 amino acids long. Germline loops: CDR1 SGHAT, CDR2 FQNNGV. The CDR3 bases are TGTGCCAGCAGCTTTACGACAGGGGCAGATACGCAGTATTTT. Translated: CASSFTTGADTQYF.

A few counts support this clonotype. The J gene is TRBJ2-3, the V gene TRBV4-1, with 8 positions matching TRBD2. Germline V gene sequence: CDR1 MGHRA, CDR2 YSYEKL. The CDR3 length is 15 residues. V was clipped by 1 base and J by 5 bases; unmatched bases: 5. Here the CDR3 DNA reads TGCGCCAGCAGCCAAGCCTATCTAGCGGGAGATACGCAGTATTTT. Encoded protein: CASSQAYLAGDTQYF.

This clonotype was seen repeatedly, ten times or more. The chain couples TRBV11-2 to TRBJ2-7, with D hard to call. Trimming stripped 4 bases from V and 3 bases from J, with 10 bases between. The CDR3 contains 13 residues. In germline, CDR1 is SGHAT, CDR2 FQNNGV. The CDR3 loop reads CASSSGELYEQYF. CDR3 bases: TGTGCCAGCAGCTCTGGGGAACTCTACGAGCAGTACTTC.

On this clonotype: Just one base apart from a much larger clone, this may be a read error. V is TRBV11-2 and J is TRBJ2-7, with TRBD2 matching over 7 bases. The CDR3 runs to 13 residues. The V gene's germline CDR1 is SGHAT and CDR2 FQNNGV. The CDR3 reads CASTLNRDYERYF. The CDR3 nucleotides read TGTGCCAGCACTCTCAACCGGGACTACGAGCGGTACTTC.

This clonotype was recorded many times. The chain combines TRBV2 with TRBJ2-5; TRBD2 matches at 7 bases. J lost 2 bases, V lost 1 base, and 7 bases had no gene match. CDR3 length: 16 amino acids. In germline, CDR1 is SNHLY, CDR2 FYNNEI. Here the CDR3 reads CASSEEGLGVQETQYF. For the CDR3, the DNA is TGTGCCAGCAGTGAAGAAGGACTAGGGGTACAAGAGACCCAGTACTTC.

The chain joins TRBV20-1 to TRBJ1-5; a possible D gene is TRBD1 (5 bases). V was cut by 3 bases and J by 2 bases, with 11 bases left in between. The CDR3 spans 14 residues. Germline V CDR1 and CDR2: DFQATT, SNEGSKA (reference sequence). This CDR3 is CSASGARGNQPQHF. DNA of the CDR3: TGCAGTGCTAGCGGGGCGAGAGGCAATCAGCCCCAGCATTTT.

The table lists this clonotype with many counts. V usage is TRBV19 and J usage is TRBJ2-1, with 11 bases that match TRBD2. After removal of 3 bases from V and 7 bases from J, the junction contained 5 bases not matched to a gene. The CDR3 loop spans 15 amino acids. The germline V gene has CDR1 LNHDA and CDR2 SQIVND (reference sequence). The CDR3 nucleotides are TGTGCCAGTAGTATCGGGCTAGCGGGGGGAAATGAGCAGTTCTTC. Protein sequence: CASSIGLAGGNEQFF.

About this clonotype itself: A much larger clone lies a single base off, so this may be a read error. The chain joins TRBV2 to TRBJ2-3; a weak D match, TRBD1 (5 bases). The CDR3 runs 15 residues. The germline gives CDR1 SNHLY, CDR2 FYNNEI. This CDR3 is CASSGLGISTGTQYF. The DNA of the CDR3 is TGTGCCAGCAGTGGTTTGGGCATTAGCACAGGTACGCAGTATTTT.

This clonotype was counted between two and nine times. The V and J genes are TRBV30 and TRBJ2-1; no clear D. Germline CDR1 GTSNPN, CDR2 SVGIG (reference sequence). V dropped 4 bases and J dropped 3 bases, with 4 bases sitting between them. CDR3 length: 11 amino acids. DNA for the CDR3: TGTGCCTGGAACGGCTACAATGAGCAGTTCTTC. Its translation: CAWNGYNEQFF.

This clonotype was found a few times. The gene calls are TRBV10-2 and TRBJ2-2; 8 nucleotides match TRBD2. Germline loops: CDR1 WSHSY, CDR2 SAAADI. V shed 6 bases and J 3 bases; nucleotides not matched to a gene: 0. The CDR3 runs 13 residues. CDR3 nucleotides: TGCGCCAGCAGAGCGGGAGACACCGGGGAGCTGTTTTTT. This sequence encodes CASRAGDTGELFF.

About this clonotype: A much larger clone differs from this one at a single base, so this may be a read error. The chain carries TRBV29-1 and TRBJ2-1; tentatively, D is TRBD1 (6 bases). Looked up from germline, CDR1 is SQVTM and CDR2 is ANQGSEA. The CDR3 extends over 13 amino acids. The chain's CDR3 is CSVEGTGSNGQFF. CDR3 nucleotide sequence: TGCAGCGTTGAAGGCACAGGGTCCAATGGGCAGTTCTTC.

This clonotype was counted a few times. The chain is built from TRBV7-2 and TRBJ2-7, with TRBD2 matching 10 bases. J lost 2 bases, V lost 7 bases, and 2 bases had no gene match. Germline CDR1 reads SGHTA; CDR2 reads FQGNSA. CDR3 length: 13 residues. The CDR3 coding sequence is TGTGCCAGCACAAGCGGGAGGGCCTACGAGCAGTACTTC. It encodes CASTSGRAYEQYF.

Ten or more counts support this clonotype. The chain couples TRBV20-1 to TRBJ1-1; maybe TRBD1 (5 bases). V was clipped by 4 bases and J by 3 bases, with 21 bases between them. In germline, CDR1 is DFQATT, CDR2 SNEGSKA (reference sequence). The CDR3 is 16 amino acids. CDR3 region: CSATNIRPGTHTEAFF. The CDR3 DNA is TGCAGTGCTACCAACATTCGCCCCGGGACCCACACTGAAGCTTTCTTT.

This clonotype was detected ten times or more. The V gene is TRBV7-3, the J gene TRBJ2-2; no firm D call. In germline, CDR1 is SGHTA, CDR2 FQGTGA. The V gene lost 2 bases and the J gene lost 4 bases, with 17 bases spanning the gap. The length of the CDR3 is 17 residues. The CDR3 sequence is CASSLRGPPSGTGELFF. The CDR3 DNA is TGTGCCAGCAGCTTACGAGGCCCCCCCTCCGGCACCGGGGAGCTGTTTTTT.

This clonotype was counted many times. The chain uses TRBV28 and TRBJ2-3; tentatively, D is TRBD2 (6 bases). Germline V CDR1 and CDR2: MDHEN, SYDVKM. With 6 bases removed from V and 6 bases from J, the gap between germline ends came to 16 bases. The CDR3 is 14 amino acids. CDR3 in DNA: TGTGCCAGCAGACCCGACCGGGAGAGGGATACGCAGTATTTT. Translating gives CASRPDRERDTQYF.

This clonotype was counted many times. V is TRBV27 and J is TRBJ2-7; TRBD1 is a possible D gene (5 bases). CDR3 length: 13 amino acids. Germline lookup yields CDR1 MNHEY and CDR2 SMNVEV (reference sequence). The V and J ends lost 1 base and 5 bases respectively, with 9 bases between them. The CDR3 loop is CASSLLGEHEQYF. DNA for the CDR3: TGTGCCAGCAGTTTATTAGGGGAACACGAGCAGTACTTC.

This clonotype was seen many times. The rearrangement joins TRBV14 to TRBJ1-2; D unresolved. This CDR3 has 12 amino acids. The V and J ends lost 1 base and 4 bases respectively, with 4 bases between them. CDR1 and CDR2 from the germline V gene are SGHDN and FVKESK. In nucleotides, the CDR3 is TGTGCCAGCAGCCAAGGTCTCTATGGCTACACCTTC. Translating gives CASSQGLYGYTF. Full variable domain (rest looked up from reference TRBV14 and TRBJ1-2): EAGVTQFPSHSVIEKGQTVTLRCDPISGHDNLYWYRRVMGKEIKFLLHFVKESKQDESGMPNNRFLAERTGGTYSTLKVQPAELEDSGVYFCASSQGLYGYTFGSGTRLTVV.

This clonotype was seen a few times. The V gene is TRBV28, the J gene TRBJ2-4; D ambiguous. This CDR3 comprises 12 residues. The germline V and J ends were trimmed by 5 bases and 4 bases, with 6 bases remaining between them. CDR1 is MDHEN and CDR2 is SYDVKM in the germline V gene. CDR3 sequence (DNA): TGTGCCAGCAGTAAGAGTAAAAACATTCAGTACTTC. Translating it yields CASSKSKNIQYF.

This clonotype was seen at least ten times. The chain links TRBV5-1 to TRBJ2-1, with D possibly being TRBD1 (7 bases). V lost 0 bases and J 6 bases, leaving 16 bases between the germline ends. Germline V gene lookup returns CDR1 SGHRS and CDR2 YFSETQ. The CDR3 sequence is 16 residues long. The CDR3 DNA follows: TGCGCCAGCAGCTTGGATTCAGGGGGAGGAGGCAATGAGCAGTTCTTC. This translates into CASSLDSGGGGNEQFF.

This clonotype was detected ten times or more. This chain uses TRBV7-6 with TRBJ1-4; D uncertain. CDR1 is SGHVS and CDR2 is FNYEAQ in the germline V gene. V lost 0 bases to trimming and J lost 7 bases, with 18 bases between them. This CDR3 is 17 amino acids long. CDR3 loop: CASSLAGSPRRSEKLFF. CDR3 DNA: TGTGCCAGCAGCTTAGCGGGGTCCCCGCGGCGGAGTGAAAAACTGTTTTTT.

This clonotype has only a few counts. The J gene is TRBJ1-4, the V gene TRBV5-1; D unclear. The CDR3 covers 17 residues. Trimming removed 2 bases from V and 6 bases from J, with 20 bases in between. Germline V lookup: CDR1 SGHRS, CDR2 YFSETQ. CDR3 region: CASSFSASRSFDEKLFF. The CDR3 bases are TGCGCCAGCAGCTTTTCCGCCTCCCGTTCATTCGATGAAAAACTGTTTTTT.

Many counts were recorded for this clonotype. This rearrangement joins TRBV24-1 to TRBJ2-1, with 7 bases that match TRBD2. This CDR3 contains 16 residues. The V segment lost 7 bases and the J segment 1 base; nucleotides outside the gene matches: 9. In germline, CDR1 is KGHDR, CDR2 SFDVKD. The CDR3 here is CATSEGGSKSYNEQFF. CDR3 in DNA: TGTGCCACCAGCGAGGGCGGGAGCAAGTCCTACAATGAGCAGTTCTTC.

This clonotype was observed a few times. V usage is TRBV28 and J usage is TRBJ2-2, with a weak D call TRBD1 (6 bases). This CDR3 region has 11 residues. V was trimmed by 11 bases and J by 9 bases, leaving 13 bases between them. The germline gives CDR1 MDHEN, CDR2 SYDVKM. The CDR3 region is CAASGARELFF. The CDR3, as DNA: TGTGCCGCATCAGGGGCACGGGAGCTGTTTTTT.